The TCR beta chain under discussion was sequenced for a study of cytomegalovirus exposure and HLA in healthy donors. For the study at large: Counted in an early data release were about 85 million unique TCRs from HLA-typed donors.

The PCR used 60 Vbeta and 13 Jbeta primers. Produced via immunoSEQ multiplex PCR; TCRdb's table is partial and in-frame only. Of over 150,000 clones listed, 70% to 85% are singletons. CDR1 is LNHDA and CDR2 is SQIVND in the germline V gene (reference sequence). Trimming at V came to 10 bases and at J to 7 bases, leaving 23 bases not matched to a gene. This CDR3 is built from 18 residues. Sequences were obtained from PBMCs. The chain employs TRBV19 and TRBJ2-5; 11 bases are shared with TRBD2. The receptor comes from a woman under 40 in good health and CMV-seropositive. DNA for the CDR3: TGTGCCACCAGGCAATACTCCTTAGCGGGAGGGCCTCAGGGGACCCAGTACTTC. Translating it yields CATRQYSLAGGPQGTQYF. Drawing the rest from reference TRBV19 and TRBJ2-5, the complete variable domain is DGGITQSPKYLFRKEGQNVTLSCEQNLNHDAMYWYRQDPGQGLRLIYYSQIVNDFQKGDIAEGYSVSREKKESFPLTVTSAQKNPTAFYLCATRQYSLAGGPQGTQYFGPGTRLLVL.